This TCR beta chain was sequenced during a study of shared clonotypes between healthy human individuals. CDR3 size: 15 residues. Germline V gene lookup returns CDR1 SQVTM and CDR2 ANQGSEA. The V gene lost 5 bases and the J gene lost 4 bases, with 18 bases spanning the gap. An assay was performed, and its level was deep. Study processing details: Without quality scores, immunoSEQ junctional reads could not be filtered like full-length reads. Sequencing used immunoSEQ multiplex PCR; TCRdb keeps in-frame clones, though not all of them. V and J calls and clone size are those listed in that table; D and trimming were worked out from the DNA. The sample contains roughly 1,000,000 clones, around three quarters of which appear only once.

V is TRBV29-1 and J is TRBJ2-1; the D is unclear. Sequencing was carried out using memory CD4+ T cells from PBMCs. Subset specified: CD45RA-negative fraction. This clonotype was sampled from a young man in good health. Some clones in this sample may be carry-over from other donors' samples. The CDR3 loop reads CSVKTESLSYNEQFF. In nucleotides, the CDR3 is TGCAGCGTTAAGACGGAGTCCCTATCGTACAATGAGCAGTTCTTC.